A single sample is the source of the 17 T cell receptor beta chains below, sequenced in a study of CD8 T cells in Susac syndrome. Roughly 0.45 to 1 ug RNA was reverse transcribed with random hexamers. One entry per CDR3 protein, called by TCRdb with MiXCR from the immunoSEQ multiplex PCR reads. The sample has 150,000 to 200,000 distinct CDR3 sequences, over 85% seen once. Sequenced: CD4+ T cells from PBMCs. The receptors were gathered from a human donor with multiple sclerosis.

The V call is TRBV6-5, the J call TRBJ1-2, with TRBD1 as a possible D gene (5 bases). Germline CDR1 MNHEY, CDR2 SVGAGI. The CDR3 spans 15 residues. The V gene lost 6 bases and the J gene lost 4 bases, with 18 bases spanning the gap. CDR3 sequence reads: CASSRTAGPTYGYTF. The CDR3 DNA follows: TGTGCCAGCAGCCGAACCGCAGGGCCGACCTATGGCTACACCTTC.

This chain uses TRBV4-1 with TRBJ1-3; no definite D call. Trimming removed 0 bases at V and 0 bases at J, with 15 bases between. CDR3 size: 18 residues. Looked up from germline, CDR1 is MGHRA and CDR2 is YSYEKL. CDR3 residues: CASSQDGHYWNSGNTIYF. CDR3 coding DNA: TGCGCCAGCAGCCAAGATGGGCACTACTGGAACTCTGGAAACACCATATATTTT.

The chain combines TRBV2 with TRBJ1-1; 7 bases fit TRBD1. Losses at the gene ends were 3 bases for V and 10 bases for J; bases not matched to a gene: 2. Germline CDR1 reads SNHLY; CDR2 reads FYNNEI. The CDR3 has 11 residues. CDR3 residues: CASSEGQLAFF. The CDR3 DNA is TGTGCCAGCAGTGAGGGACAGCTAGCTTTCTTT.

The chain employs TRBV20-1 and TRBJ2-7, with D maybe TRBD1 (6 bases). The CDR3 is 16 residues long. With 0 bases removed from V and 0 bases from J, the gap between germline ends came to 15 bases. CDR1 is DFQATT, CDR2 SNEGSKA, per germline (reference sequence). CDR3 sequence reads: CSARDAGRGYSYEQYF. The CDR3 DNA is TGCAGTGCTAGAGATGCGGGCAGGGGCTACTCCTACGAGCAGTACTTC.

This clonotype was recorded only once. The chain is built from TRBV6-2 or TRBV6-3 and TRBJ1-5, with TRBD1 matching 7 bases. Germline lookup yields CDR1 MNHEY and CDR2 SVGEGT. The CDR3 consists of 14 residues. The V and J ends lost 2 bases and 6 bases, in that order; junction bases with no gene match: 4. CDR3 nucleotide sequence: TGTGCCAGCAGTTACGAACAGGGGTTTCAGCCCCAGCATTTT. Protein product: CASSYEQGFQPQHF.

The CDR3 nucleotides read TGTGCCAGCAGCTTGAACTACCAAGGGGGTGAGCAGTTCTTC. It translates to CASSLNYQGGEQFF. The rearrangement uses TRBV7-2 and TRBJ2-1, with D possibly being TRBD1 (6 bases). The CDR3 covers 14 residues. Trimming took off 3 bases at V and 9 bases at J, with 15 bases between the two ends. Germline CDR1 is SGHTA and CDR2 is FQGNSA.

The CDR3 reads CASTTMGGSETQYF. The DNA of the CDR3 is TGTGCCAGTACCACTATGGGGGGCTCGGAGACCCAGTACTTC. The gene calls are TRBV19 and TRBJ2-5; D is possibly TRBD1 or TRBD2 (6 bases each). Germline assignment: CDR1 LNHDA and CDR2 SQIVND (reference sequence). With 7 bases removed from V and 5 bases from J, the gap between germline ends came to 17 bases. There are 14 residues in the CDR3.

The gene calls are TRBV7-2 and TRBJ2-3; D remains unclear. The CDR3 extends over 10 amino acids. Deletions cut 6 bases from V and 7 bases from J, with 5 bases between. Germline loops: CDR1 SGHTA, CDR2 FQGNSA. Here the CDR3 reads CASSGYTQYF. The CDR3, as DNA: TGTGCCAGCAGTGGCTATACGCAGTATTTT.

The chain joins TRBV5-1 to TRBJ1-2; TRBD1 matches at 7 bases. After removal of 4 bases from V and 5 bases from J, the junction contained 11 bases not matched to a gene. Germline CDR1 reads SGHRS; CDR2 reads YFSETQ. This CDR3 is 15 amino acids long. This chain's CDR3 is CASSPNTGTDYGYTF. As DNA, the CDR3 is TGCGCCAGCAGCCCCAACACCGGGACAGATTATGGCTACACCTTC.

This rearrangement joins TRBV5-4 to TRBJ2-2; the D is unclear. V was shortened by 6 bases and J by 7 bases, with 13 bases between the two germline ends. Germline CDR1 is SGHNT and CDR2 is YYREEE (reference sequence). This CDR3 region has 13 residues. This chain's CDR3 is CASTVEWGGELFF. CDR3 nucleotides: TGTGCCAGCACCGTTGAGTGGGGCGGGGAGCTGTTTTTT.

The CDR3 DNA is TGTGCCAGCAGCAAATGGAAGCGGGGGGGCGTTGAGGATGAGCAGTTCTTC. Translation gives CASSKWKRGGVEDEQFF. The J gene is TRBJ2-1, the V gene TRBV21-1; TRBD2 was called by the table and not checked on the DNA. TRBV21-1 is given as a pseudogene. The CDR3 extends over 17 amino acids.

The rearrangement links TRBV7-9 to TRBJ2-7; 9 bases match TRBD1. Germline CDR1 and CDR2: SEHNR and FQNEAQ (reference sequence). This CDR3 spans 14 amino acids. V was pared by 7 bases and J by 2 bases, with 6 bases of the junction left unmatched. CDR3: CASTDWDRAYEQYF. CDR3 nucleotide sequence: TGTGCCAGCACCGATTGGGACAGGGCCTACGAGCAGTACTTC. The entire variable domain, with the rest obtained from reference TRBV7-9 and TRBJ2-7, is as follows: DTGVSQNPRHKITKRGQNVTFRCDPISEHNRLYWYRQTLGQGPEFLTYFQNEAQLEKSRLLSDRFSAERPKGSFSTLEIQRTEQGDSAMYLCASTDWDRAYEQYFGPGTRLTVT.

The rearrangement uses TRBV7-8 and TRBJ1-1; D unresolved. The V end lost 5 bases, the J end lost 10 bases, and 14 bases lay between the germline ends. CDR1 SGHVS and CDR2 FQNEAQ come from the germline V gene. The CDR3 is made up of 12 amino acids. The DNA for the CDR3 is TGTGCCAGCAGCACTAAGGCCGGGGTAGCTTTCTTT. Translating gives CASSTKAGVAFF.

This clonotype was detected only once. Germline and junction disagree at one end, which may indicate a read error. The J gene is TRBJ1-1, the V gene TRBV7-7; D gene uncertain. Germline V gene lookup returns CDR1 SSHAT and CDR2 FNYEAQ (reference sequence). This CDR3 comprises 16 residues. The CDR3 DNA reads TGTGCTAGCAGCACATCGGAGAGGAAAGAAAACACTGAAGCTTTCTTT. Protein: CASSTSERKENTEAFF.

CDR3 protein: CASSSLQVDRLDTQYF. In DNA, the CDR3 is TGTGCCAGCAGCTCGCTCCAGGTGGACAGGCTGGATACGCAGTATTTT. The V call is TRBV6-2 or TRBV6-3, the J call TRBJ2-3; 7 nucleotides line up with TRBD1. V dropped 6 bases and J dropped 6; count of bases not matched to a gene: 15. CDR1 is MNHEY, CDR2 SVGEGT, per germline. The CDR3 is 16 amino acids.

The chain employs TRBV2 and TRBJ2-7; a possible D gene is TRBD1 (7 bases). Germline lookup yields CDR1 SNHLY and CDR2 FYNNEI. The CDR3 runs to 14 residues. The V end was cut by 7 bases, the J end by 3 bases, with 16 bases between. The CDR3 here is CASKKEGAGYEQYF. CDR3 sequence (DNA): TGTGCCAGCAAAAAGGAGGGGGCCGGCTACGAGCAGTACTTC.

The chain couples TRBV4-1 to TRBJ2-5; TRBD2 aligns across 7 bases. The V and J ends lost 1 base and 2 bases, in that order; junction bases with no gene match: 1. Germline V gene sequence: CDR1 MGHRA, CDR2 YSYEKL. The length of the CDR3 is 14 residues. The CDR3 spells CASSQVGGQETQYF. The CDR3 DNA reads TGCGCCAGCAGCCAAGTGGGAGGGCAAGAGACCCAGTACTTC.